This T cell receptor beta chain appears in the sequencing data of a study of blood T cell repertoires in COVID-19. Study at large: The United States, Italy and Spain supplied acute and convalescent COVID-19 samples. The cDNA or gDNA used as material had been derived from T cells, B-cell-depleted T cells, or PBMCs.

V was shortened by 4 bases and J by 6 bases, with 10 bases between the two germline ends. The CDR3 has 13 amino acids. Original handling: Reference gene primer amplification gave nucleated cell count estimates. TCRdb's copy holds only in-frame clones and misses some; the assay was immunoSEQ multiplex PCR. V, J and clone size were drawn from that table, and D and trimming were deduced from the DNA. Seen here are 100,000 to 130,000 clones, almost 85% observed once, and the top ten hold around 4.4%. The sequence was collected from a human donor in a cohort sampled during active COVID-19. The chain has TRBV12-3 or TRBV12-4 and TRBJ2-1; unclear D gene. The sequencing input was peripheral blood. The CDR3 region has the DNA TGTGCCAGCAGTTCCATCCCGGGCAATGAGCAGTTCTTC. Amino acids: CASSSIPGNEQFF.